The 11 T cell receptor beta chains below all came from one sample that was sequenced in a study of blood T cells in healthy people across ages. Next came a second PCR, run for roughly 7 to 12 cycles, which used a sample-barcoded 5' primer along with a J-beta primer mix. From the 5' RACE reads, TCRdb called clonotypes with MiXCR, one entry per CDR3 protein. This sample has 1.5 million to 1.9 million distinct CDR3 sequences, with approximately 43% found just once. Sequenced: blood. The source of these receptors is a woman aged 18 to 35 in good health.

The CDR3 spells CASSLKRSSTDTQYF. CDR3 DNA: TGTGCCAGCAGCTTAAAGCGTTCTAGCACAGATACGCAGTATTTT. The V and J genes are TRBV5-6 and TRBJ2-3; D call uncertain. This CDR3 has 15 residues. Germline CDR1 SGHDT, CDR2 YYEEEE. V lost 2 bases and J lost 0, with 10 bases in between.

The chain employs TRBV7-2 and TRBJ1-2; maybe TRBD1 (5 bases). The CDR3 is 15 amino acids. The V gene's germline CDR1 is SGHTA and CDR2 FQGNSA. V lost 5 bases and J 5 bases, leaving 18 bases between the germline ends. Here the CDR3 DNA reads TGTGCCAGCAGCGCCGGAGTCTTGGGGGAGTATGGCTACACCTTC. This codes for CASSAGVLGEYGYTF.

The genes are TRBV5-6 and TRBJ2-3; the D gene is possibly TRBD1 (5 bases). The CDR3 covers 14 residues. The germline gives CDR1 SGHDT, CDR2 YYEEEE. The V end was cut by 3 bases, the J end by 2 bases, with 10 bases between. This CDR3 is CASSSTVTTDTQYF. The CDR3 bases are TGTGCCAGCAGCTCGACAGTTACCACAGATACGCAGTATTTT.

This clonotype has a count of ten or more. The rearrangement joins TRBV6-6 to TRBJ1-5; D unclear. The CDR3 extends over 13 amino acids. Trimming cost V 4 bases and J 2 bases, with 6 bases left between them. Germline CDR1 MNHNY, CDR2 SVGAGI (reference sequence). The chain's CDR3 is CASSSRGNQPQHF. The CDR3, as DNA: TGTGCCAGCAGTTCCCGGGGCAATCAGCCCCAGCATTTT.

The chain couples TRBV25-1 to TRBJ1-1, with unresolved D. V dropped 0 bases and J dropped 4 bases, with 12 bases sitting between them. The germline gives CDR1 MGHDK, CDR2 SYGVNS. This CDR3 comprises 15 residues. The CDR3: CASSEYGGKSTEAFF. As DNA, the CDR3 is TGTGCCAGCAGTGAATACGGCGGGAAGAGCACTGAAGCTTTCTTT.

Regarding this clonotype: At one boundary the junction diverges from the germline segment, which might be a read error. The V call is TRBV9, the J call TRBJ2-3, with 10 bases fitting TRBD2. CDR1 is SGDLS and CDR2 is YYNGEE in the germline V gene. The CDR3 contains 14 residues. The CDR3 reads CASNVAGGTDTQYF. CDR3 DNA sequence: TGTGCCAGCAACGTAGCGGGGGGAACAGATACGCAGTATTTT. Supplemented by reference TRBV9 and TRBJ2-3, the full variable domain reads DSGVTQTPKHLITATGQRVTLRCSPRSGDLSVYWYQQSLDQGLQFLIQYYNGEERAKGNILERFSAQQFPDLHSELNLSSLELGDSALYFCASNVAGGTDTQYFGPGTRLTVL.

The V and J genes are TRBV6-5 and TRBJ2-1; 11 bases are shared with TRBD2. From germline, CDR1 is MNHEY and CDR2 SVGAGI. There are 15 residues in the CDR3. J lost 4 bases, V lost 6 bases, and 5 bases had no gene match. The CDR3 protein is CASRIVAGGYNEQFF. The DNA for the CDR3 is TGTGCCAGCAGGATAGTAGCGGGAGGGTACAATGAGCAGTTCTTC.

The CDR3 loop is CASSWRDRGLVEQFF. The DNA for the CDR3 is TGTGCCAGCAGCTGGCGAGACAGGGGGCTTGTTGAGCAGTTCTTC. The chain uses TRBV11-2 and TRBJ2-1; 10 nucleotides match TRBD1. This CDR3 contains 15 residues. With 4 bases clipped from V and 9 bases from J, the junction kept 9 bases outside the gene matches. Germline loops: CDR1 SGHAT, CDR2 FQNNGV.

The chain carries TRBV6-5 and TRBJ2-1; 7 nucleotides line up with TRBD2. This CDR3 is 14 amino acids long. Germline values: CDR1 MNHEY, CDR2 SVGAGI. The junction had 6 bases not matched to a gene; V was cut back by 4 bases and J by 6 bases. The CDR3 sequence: CASSLTTSINEQFF. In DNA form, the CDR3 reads TGTGCCAGCAGTTTGACGACTAGCATCAATGAGCAGTTCTTC.

The CDR3 bases are TGCGCCAGCCGGCCCTGGAGGGGGAGGCAAAATACGCAGTATTTT. Its translation is CASRPWRGRQNTQYF. The rearrangement uses TRBV5-1 and TRBJ2-3; either TRBD1 or TRBD2 may fit D (6 bases each). Per germline, CDR1 SGHRS and CDR2 YFSETQ. This CDR3 has 15 amino acids. Deletions cut 7 bases from V and 7 bases from J, with 22 bases between.

This CDR3 is CSAREGTGDEKLFF. The CDR3, as DNA: TGCAGTGCTAGAGAAGGGACAGGAGATGAAAAACTGTTTTTT. The chain uses TRBV20-1 and TRBJ1-4; the match to TRBD1 covers 8 bases. Germline V CDR1 and CDR2: DFQATT, SNEGSKA (reference sequence). V was pared by 0 bases and J by 6 bases, with 3 bases of the junction left unmatched. CDR3 size: 14 residues.